These T cell receptor beta chains were read from a single sample in a study of cytomegalovirus exposure and HLA in healthy donors. Repertoires were generated with immunoSEQ multiplex PCR, while TCRdb's copy carries only in-frame clones and drops some. The sample lists around 210,000 clones; 65% to 85% were seen once. The specimen sequenced was PBMCs. The receptor set was obtained from a woman in her thirties in good health and CMV-seronegative. Both conserved end residues are trimmed from each CDR3. Each record gives: CDR3 protein, J gene, V gene.

CDR3: ASSSGRFRGETQY; J: TRBJ2-5; V: TRBV5-6
CDR3: ASSPQGYLMNTEAF; J: TRBJ1-1; V: TRBV14
CDR3: ASSLGAVPNEQF; J: TRBJ2-1; V: TRBV2
CDR3: ASSLESGGWYEQY; J: TRBJ2-7; V: TRBV7-2
CDR3: ASSLSSGTTNTGELF; J: TRBJ2-2; V: TRBV5-6
CDR3: ASSFRGGSASRNEQY; J: TRBJ2-7; V: TRBV7-9
CDR3: ASSQDRYPTNEKLF; J: TRBJ1-4; V: TRBV4-2
CDR3: ASNPFFRSGDTYEQY; J: TRBJ2-7; V: TRBV28
CDR3: ASSPGRETQETQY; J: TRBJ2-5; V: TRBV5-1
CDR3: ASSVRTGDINGYT; J: TRBJ1-2; V: TRBV2
CDR3: ASSPSEGAYNEQF; J: TRBJ2-1; V: TRBV18
CDR3: ASSFLSQGTQPQH; J: TRBJ1-5; V: TRBV28
CDR3: ASSRLASTYNEQF; J: TRBJ2-1; V: TRBV7-8
CDR3: ASSLWSSGSSTDTQY; J: TRBJ2-3; V: TRBV28
CDR3: AGGLDLNEQF; J: TRBJ2-1; V: TRBV10-2
CDR3: ASSVTSGGADTQY; J: TRBJ2-3; V: TRBV9
CDR3: ASSPYRAYVFYEQY; J: TRBJ2-7; V: TRBV27
CDR3: ASSLYSPNNEQF; J: TRBJ2-1; V: TRBV5-1
CDR3: ASSVAGTGVTGELF; J: TRBJ2-2; V: TRBV9
CDR3: AGQIGDTEAF; J: TRBJ1-1; V: TRBV5-6
CDR3: ASSQGDSYNQNYGYT; J: TRBJ1-2; V: TRBV4-1
CDR3: ASTVRSVSGGTGELF; J: TRBJ2-2; V: TRBV19
CDR3: ASSYGEGIASYEQY; J: TRBJ2-7; V: TRBV6-5
CDR3: ASSRDRDSPLH; J: TRBJ1-6; V: TRBV11-3
CDR3: ASSGTGNYGYT; J: TRBJ1-2; V: TRBV5-6
CDR3: ASSQAQGAVDEQY; J: TRBJ2-7; V: TRBV4-1
CDR3: ASIGMIRDRSGYT; J: TRBJ1-2; V: TRBV2
CDR3: AWDNTGGGTEAF; J: TRBJ1-1; V: TRBV30
CDR3: ASSPNQAEAF; J: TRBJ1-1; V: TRBV9
CDR3: ASSRDSGLAYNEQF; J: TRBJ2-1; V: TRBV19
CDR3: ASSWTGVEQF; J: TRBJ2-1; V: TRBV5-6
CDR3: ASSPGQGTPTDTQY; J: TRBJ2-3; V: TRBV5-6
CDR3: SGTTGRELF; J: TRBJ1-4; V: TRBV20-1
CDR3: ASSFFAGTRAGTEAF; J: TRBJ1-1; V: TRBV7-6
CDR3: ASSLDRDTEAF; J: TRBJ1-1; V: TRBV11-3
CDR3: ASSLGLSYEQY; J: TRBJ2-7; V: TRBV27
CDR3: ASSPRQGVYEQY; J: TRBJ2-7; V: TRBV5-6
CDR3: ASRQGQGALDTEAF; J: TRBJ1-1; V: TRBV5-1
CDR3: ASSRSTGYPTYEQY; J: TRBJ2-7; V: TRBV9
CDR3: SVDTGNTEAF; J: TRBJ1-1; V: TRBV29-1
CDR3: ASSLIQVSNTEAF; J: TRBJ1-1; V: TRBV5-8
CDR3: ATSRDRGSYYEQY; J: TRBJ2-7; V: TRBV15
CDR3: ASSLRTAYEQY; J: TRBJ2-7; V: TRBV4-1
CDR3: ASSPLAGSAYEQY; J: TRBJ2-7; V: TRBV28
CDR3: ASSLGPSFYT; J: TRBJ1-2; V: TRBV7-9
CDR3: ASSQGTGGYSNQPQH; J: TRBJ1-5; V: TRBV7-8
CDR3: ASIKDRYSTDTQY; J: TRBJ2-3; V: TRBV6-1
CDR3: ASSKPGQGTDTQY; J: TRBJ2-3; V: TRBV7-9
CDR3: ASSEASGRDEQF; J: TRBJ2-1; V: TRBV6-4
CDR3: ASSQAPTGELF; J: TRBJ2-2; V: TRBV27
CDR3: ASSLLQGEDTQY; J: TRBJ2-3; V: TRBV7-9
CDR3: ASSMQLDYGYT; J: TRBJ1-2; V: TRBV6-1
CDR3: ASSPTQKGQRRFEAF; J: TRBJ1-1; V: TRBV18
CDR3: ASSESPRETQY; J: TRBJ2-5; V: TRBV25-1
CDR3: ASSVGGAPYEQY; J: TRBJ2-7; V: TRBV9
CDR3: ASSYFGQGNAEAF; J: TRBJ1-1; V: TRBV6-5
CDR3: ASSPAGYEQY; J: .; V: TRBV5-1
CDR3: ASSYSRTEAF; J: TRBJ1-1; V: TRBV6-5
CDR3: ASSPRTSGIYEQY; J: TRBJ2-7; V: TRBV5-8